The rows below give T cell receptor beta chains drawn from one sample of a study of cytomegalovirus exposure and HLA in healthy donors. Data came from immunoSEQ multiplex PCR; TCRdb stores just in-frame clones and leaves some out. The table includes about 130,000 clones, about 81% detected once. Material: PBMCs. These receptor sequences come from a middle-aged woman in good health and CMV-seropositive. The CDR3 runs from the conserved cysteine through the conserved F or W. The D gene is left open where the match is weak. Rows give clone size only sometimes, using once, few, many, or a class for an expanded clone.

V gene: TRBV6-1; D gene: TRBD1; J gene: TRBJ1-4; clone size: few; CDR3 length: 13; CDR3 protein: CASSLTGVEKLFF; CDR3 DNA: TGTGCCAGCAGTTTGACAGGGGTGGAAAAACTGTTTTTT
V gene: TRBV7-2; D gene: TRBD1; J gene: TRBJ2-2; clone size: few; CDR3 length: 15; CDR3 protein: CASSLAGQGTGELFF; CDR3 DNA: TGTGCCAGCAGCTTAGCGGGACAGGGCACCGGGGAGCTGTTTTTT
V gene: TRBV7-9; D gene: NA; J gene: TRBJ2-3; clone size: few; CDR3 length: 12; CDR3 protein: CASSPEPDTQYF; CDR3 DNA: TGTGCCAGCAGCCCAGAACCAGATACGCAGTATTTT
V gene: TRBV7-9; D gene: NA; J gene: TRBJ1-3; clone size: once; CDR3 length: 15; CDR3 protein: CASSLVGDGGNTIYF; CDR3 DNA: TGTGCCAGCAGCTTAGTCGGGGATGGAGGAAACACCATATATTTT
V gene: TRBV13; D gene: TRBD2; J gene: TRBJ2-7; clone size: NA; CDR3 length: 17; CDR3 protein: CASSLGLAGLPLSVQYF; CDR3 DNA: TGTGCCAGCAGCTTGGGACTAGCGGGGCTTCCCCTTTCCGTCCAGTACTTC
V gene: TRBV28; D gene: NA; J gene: TRBJ2-1; clone size: NA; CDR3 length: 16; CDR3 protein: CASSFRTDILYNEQFF; CDR3 DNA: TGTGCCAGCAGTTTCCGGACAGATATTTTGTACAATGAGCAGTTCTTC
V gene: TRBV6-6; D gene: NA; J gene: TRBJ2-2; clone size: NA; CDR3 length: 14; CDR3 protein: CASSRTSNTGELFF; CDR3 DNA: TGTGCCAGCAGCCGGACATCGAACACCGGGGAGCTGTTTTTT
V gene: TRBV9; D gene: NA; J gene: TRBJ1-1; clone size: NA; CDR3 length: 15; CDR3 protein: CASSVGEGSNTEAFF; CDR3 DNA: TGTGCCAGCAGCGTAGGGGAGGGGTCGAACACTGAAGCTTTCTTT
V gene: TRBV28; D gene: NA; J gene: TRBJ2-7; clone size: NA; CDR3 length: 14; CDR3 protein: CASSPPQGPYEQYF; CDR3 DNA: TGTGCCAGCAGTCCACCACAGGGTCCCTACGAGCAGTACTTC
V gene: TRBV5-1; D gene: TRBD2; J gene: TRBJ2-3; clone size: NA; CDR3 length: 16; CDR3 protein: CASSSKAGGRADTQYF; CDR3 DNA: TGCGCCAGCAGCTCCAAAGCGGGGGGGCGGGCAGATACGCAGTATTTT